Described below is a single T cell receptor beta chain sequence and its context. The antigen it recognizes is unknown. No much larger clonotype is one base removed from it; base qualities were not supplied. Library generation was performed with the immunoSEQ multiplex PCR assay. RNA was extracted from all samples and reverse transcribed into cDNA, which served as template for TCR sequencing. First-strand cDNA was synthesized using SuperScript III with a 2:1 mix of oligo-dT and random hexamers. A synthetic immune receptor repertoire was used to gauge amplification bias, and whatever bias remained was removed computationally. Per the original workflow: Raw reads were preprocessed for error removal, and CDR3 was defined according to IMGT conventions as running from the conserved cysteine to phenylalanine. To get clonality, Shannon entropy was normalized by log2 of the number of productive unique TCRs and the result was subtracted from 1. CD4 or CD8 identity of scalp clones was inferred by cross-referencing scalp TCRbeta sequences with sorted blood CD4 and CD8 repertoires. TCRdb's version of the immuneACCESS table is confined to in-frame rearrangements and falls short of the full clone set. An unresolved V gene accounts for under half of the shortfall where checked; the remainder is of unknown origin. That table furnishes V, J and clone size, whereas the DNA furnished D and trimming. The sample table contains 100,000 to 130,000 clones; only one count was recorded for approximately 61% of them. Jointly, the top ten make up around 25% of the sample.

From alopecia areata patients, peripheral blood was collected along with lesional scalp punch biopsies. PBMCs were isolated by density centrifugation and stained for CD3, CD4 and CD8, and CD4+ and CD8+ T cells were sorted on a FACSAria. As part of a multicenter biomarker study, untreated alopecia areata patients were recruited. For about 5 biomarker-study patients, blood CD8+ T cells were further sorted into NKG2D-low and NKG2D-high fractions. From cysteine to phenylalanine, the CDR3 is 16 amino acids long. Of all the DNA, just the CDR3 is kept, 48 bases in frame from base 1. V loses 6 bases, J loses 3 bases, and the germline ends lie 21 bases apart. Sequences MDHEN (CDR1) and SYDVKM (CDR2) are obtained from the germline V gene. The sample comes from a study of CD8+ T cells in alopecia areata (dated by TCRdb to 2017 to 2018). Turning to the overall study: The study used high-throughput TCRbeta sequencing to examine T cell clonal expansion in alopecia areata, in both the C3H/HeJ mouse model and human patients. Human TCRbeta sequencing covered scalp tissue and sorted CD4+ and CD8+ peripheral blood T cells from patchy and totalis/universalis alopecia areata patients and healthy controls. Scalp clonality was compared among normal scalp (n=4), patchy alopecia areata scalp (n=8), and alopecia totalis/universalis scalp (n=8). RNA was extracted with the PAXgene miRNA kit for fixed scalp, the miRNeasy kit for PBMCs, and the RNeasy kit for mouse skin. immunoSEQ multiplex PCR using 35 Vbeta forward primers and 13 Jbeta reverse primers was used to amplify TCRbeta CDR3 regions. On the study overall, not on this receptor specifically: Compared with mice, TCR sequences shared between patients were less clear, possibly partly because of HLA diversity across the patient population. Unlike mouse skin, which is dominated by gammadelta T cells, normal human skin has resident alphabeta T cells that are also sequenced, and this complicates analysis of the scalp TCR repertoire. Compared with normal scalp, lesional scalp had higher clonality and more expanded CD8+ clones, particularly in alopecia totalis/universalis, a pattern that suggests antigenic drive.

This clonotype was obtained from a human donor with alopecia areata. The specimen was NKG2D-low CD8+ T cells sorted from blood. The cell subset or site label on this specimen signifies: sorted CD8+ NKG2D-low blood T cells. The rearrangement combines TRBV28 with TRBJ2-7; TRBD1 is a possible D gene, resting on 6 matching bases. The sequenced DNA: TGTGCCAGCAGCTTTGAGGCTGGGACAACGTACTACGAGCAGTACTTC. Translated, this gives CASSFEAGTTYYEQYF.